These T cell receptor beta chains were read from a single sample in a study of technical replicates of blood from a few donors. Sequencing was performed with immunoSEQ multiplex PCR; in TCRdb, only in-frame clones are kept and a portion is missing. This sample has just under 45,000 clones, with around 97% found just once. What was sequenced was T cells isolated from PBMCs. These receptors originate from a human donor in good health. Both conserved end residues are part of each CDR3. The order of the fields is clone size, D gene, J gene, V gene, CDR3 DNA, CDR3 protein. The D gene is left open where the match is weak. Clone size is not always given. Where it is, it says once, few, many or a class for expanded clones.

abundance: -
d_gene: TRBD1
j_gene: TRBJ1-1
v_gene: TRBV28
CDR3nt: TGTGCCAGCAGTTTTCCATCGCAGGGGGCGGAGTGGTATTCTGAAGCTTTCTTT
CDR3aa: CASSFPSQGAEWYSEAFF

abundance: -
d_gene: TRBD2
j_gene: TRBJ2-7
v_gene: TRBV7-2
CDR3nt: TGTGCCAGCAGACTAGCGGGGGACCTCTACGAGCAGTACTTC
CDR3aa: CASRLAGDLYEQYF

abundance: -
d_gene: -
j_gene: TRBJ2-7
v_gene: TRBV7-8
CDR3nt: TGTGCCAGCAGCTTAGGAGCACCTTACGAGCAGTACTTC
CDR3aa: CASSLGAPYEQYF

abundance: -
d_gene: TRBD1
j_gene: TRBJ1-1
v_gene: TRBV27
CDR3nt: TGTGCCAGCAGTTTCCAACAGGGGCCCACTGAAGCTTTCTTT
CDR3aa: CASSFQQGPTEAFF

abundance: -
d_gene: -
j_gene: TRBJ2-2
v_gene: TRBV25-1
CDR3nt: TGTGCCAGCAGTGGAGCTTTCGAGGGATTCACCGGGGAGCTGTTTTTT
CDR3aa: CASSGAFEGFTGELFF

abundance: -
d_gene: TRBD2
j_gene: TRBJ2-3
v_gene: TRBV13
CDR3nt: TGTGCCAGCAGCTCCGGGACTAGCGGGAGCGGGACAGATACGCAGTATTTT
CDR3aa: CASSSGTSGSGTDTQYF

abundance: -
d_gene: -
j_gene: TRBJ2-2
v_gene: TRBV30
CDR3nt: TGTGCCTGGAGTGTACGTCGGGAAAGCCCCGCAAACACCGGGGAGCTGTTTTTT
CDR3aa: CAWSVRRESPANTGELFF

abundance: -
d_gene: -
j_gene: TRBJ1-5
v_gene: TRBV13
CDR3nt: TGTGCCAGCAGCTTGGGCGGGGGTAATCAGCCCCAGCATTTT
CDR3aa: CASSLGGGNQPQHF

abundance: -
d_gene: TRBD1
j_gene: TRBJ1-1
v_gene: TRBV5-1
CDR3nt: TGCGCCAGCAGCCCCACTCCCGGGACAGTGAACACTGAAGCTTTCTTT
CDR3aa: CASSPTPGTVNTEAFF

abundance: once
d_gene: -
j_gene: TRBJ2-7
v_gene: TRBV6-1
CDR3nt: TGTGCCAGCAGTGAGGCTTGGACAGTGTCCTACGAGCAGTACTTC
CDR3aa: CASSEAWTVSYEQYF

abundance: -
d_gene: -
j_gene: TRBJ2-7
v_gene: TRBV5-1
CDR3nt: TGCGCCAGCAGTGTAAGCCAGGGGACCTACGAGCAGTACTTC
CDR3aa: CASSVSQGTYEQYF

abundance: -
d_gene: TRBD1
j_gene: TRBJ1-2
v_gene: TRBV6-1
CDR3nt: TGTGCCAGCAGTGACCCAGGTGACAGGGCTCGGGGCTACACCTTC
CDR3aa: CASSDPGDRARGYTF

abundance: -
d_gene: -
j_gene: TRBJ1-1
v_gene: TRBV7-3
CDR3nt: TGTGCCAGCAGCTTATACAGACAGGTGCCTTTCTTT
CDR3aa: CASSLYRQVPFF

abundance: -
d_gene: TRBD2
j_gene: TRBJ2-7
v_gene: TRBV7-2
CDR3nt: TGTGCCAGCAGGGCGCCTAGCGGGAGATACGAGCAGTACTTC
CDR3aa: CASRAPSGRYEQYF

abundance: -
d_gene: -
j_gene: TRBJ1-2
v_gene: TRBV25-1
CDR3nt: TGTGCCAGCAGTAACTTTAACTATGGCTACACCTTC
CDR3aa: CASSNFNYGYTF

abundance: -
d_gene: -
j_gene: TRBJ2-3
v_gene: TRBV30
CDR3nt: TGTGCCTGGAGTGTCCGGGAGAACATAGATACGCAGTATTTT
CDR3aa: CAWSVRENIDTQYF

abundance: once
d_gene: -
j_gene: TRBJ1-2
v_gene: TRBV5-4
CDR3nt: TGTGCCAGCAGCTTGGGGGGGGATACCAACTATGGCTACACCTTC
CDR3aa: CASSLGGDTNYGYTF

abundance: -
d_gene: -
j_gene: TRBJ1-1
v_gene: TRBV30
CDR3nt: TGTGCCTGGAGTGTACTATCGTGGGGAGTGAACACTGAAGCTTTCTTT
CDR3aa: CAWSVLSWGVNTEAFF

abundance: -
d_gene: -
j_gene: TRBJ1-1
v_gene: TRBV6-5
CDR3nt: TGTGCCAGCAATATGGGACACATGAACACTGAAGCTTTCTTT
CDR3aa: CASNMGHMNTEAFF

abundance: -
d_gene: -
j_gene: TRBJ1-4
v_gene: TRBV2
CDR3nt: TGTGCCAGCAGCGACCTCGCCGGGTATAATGAAAAACTGTTTTTT
CDR3aa: CASSDLAGYNEKLFF

abundance: -
d_gene: -
j_gene: TRBJ2-7
v_gene: TRBV6-5
CDR3nt: TGTGCCAGCAGCCTAGGACAGACCTACGAGCAGTACTTC
CDR3aa: CASSLGQTYEQYF

abundance: -
d_gene: -
j_gene: TRBJ2-4
v_gene: TRBV6-5
CDR3nt: TGTGCCAGCAAACAAGCGAGCATATCCAAAAACATTCAGTACTTC
CDR3aa: CASKQASISKNIQYF

abundance: -
d_gene: TRBD1
j_gene: TRBJ1-4
v_gene: TRBV9
CDR3nt: TGTGCCAGCAGCGCACCCGGACAGGCGGAGGAAAAACTGTTTTTT
CDR3aa: CASSAPGQAEEKLFF

abundance: -
d_gene: TRBD1
j_gene: TRBJ2-2
v_gene: TRBV11-3
CDR3nt: TGTGCCAGCAGCGACAGGACAGGGGGCAATAACACCGGGGAGCTGTTTTTT
CDR3aa: CASSDRTGGNNTGELFF

abundance: once
d_gene: -
j_gene: TRBJ1-2
v_gene: TRBV14
CDR3nt: TGTGCCAGCAGCCCTCTAGGGAGTATAAGCTATGGCTACACCTTC
CDR3aa: CASSPLGSISYGYTF

abundance: -
d_gene: -
j_gene: TRBJ1-5
v_gene: TRBV30
CDR3nt: TGTGCCTGTTCCGGAGGCGTCCAGACCCAGCATTTT
CDR3aa: CACSGGVQTQHF

abundance: -
d_gene: -
j_gene: TRBJ2-1
v_gene: TRBV7-9
CDR3nt: TGTGCCAGCAGCTTGTCGAAGAGTGAGCAGTTCTTC
CDR3aa: CASSLSKSEQFF

abundance: -
d_gene: -
j_gene: TRBJ1-2
v_gene: TRBV7-2
CDR3nt: TGTGCCAGCAGCTTAGAGGTGGGAGGGGGCTATGGCTACACCTTC
CDR3aa: CASSLEVGGGYGYTF

abundance: -
d_gene: -
j_gene: TRBJ1-5
v_gene: TRBV6-1
CDR3nt: TGTGCCAGCCTCCGGACAGAAAGCAATCAGCCCCAGCATTTT
CDR3aa: CASLRTESNQPQHF

abundance: -
d_gene: -
j_gene: TRBJ2-7
v_gene: TRBV6-5
CDR3nt: TGTGCCAGCAGTTTGGACAGAATCTACGAGCAGTACTTC
CDR3aa: CASSLDRIYEQYF

abundance: -
d_gene: TRBD2
j_gene: TRBJ2-7
v_gene: TRBV7-9
CDR3nt: TGTGCCAGCAGTGCCGGACTAGCGGGCTACGAGCAGTACTTC
CDR3aa: CASSAGLAGYEQYF

abundance: -
d_gene: -
j_gene: TRBJ2-1
v_gene: TRBV15
CDR3nt: TGTGCCACCAGCAAAGGTCGACAGCTATCCTACAATGAGCAGTTCTTC
CDR3aa: CATSKGRQLSYNEQFF

abundance: -
d_gene: -
j_gene: TRBJ2-1
v_gene: TRBV6-4
CDR3nt: TGTGCCAGCAGTGGTAACTACCACCCGAGCGATGAGCAGTTCTTC
CDR3aa: CASSGNYHPSDEQFF

abundance: -
d_gene: -
j_gene: TRBJ2-7
v_gene: TRBV5-1
CDR3nt: TGCGCCAGCAGCTTGGGGACGGGGGACCCCTACGAGCAGTACTTC
CDR3aa: CASSLGTGDPYEQYF

abundance: -
d_gene: -
j_gene: TRBJ2-1
v_gene: TRBV11-3
CDR3nt: TGTGCCAGCAGCTCCGGTTGGGGTAGCGGCCCTACAGATGAGCAGTTCTTC
CDR3aa: CASSSGWGSGPTDEQFF

abundance: -
d_gene: -
j_gene: TRBJ2-5
v_gene: TRBV21-1
CDR3nt: TGTGCCAGCAGCAATCCCGGGAGGGCCGGGGAGACCCAGTACTTC
CDR3aa: CASSNPGRAGETQYF